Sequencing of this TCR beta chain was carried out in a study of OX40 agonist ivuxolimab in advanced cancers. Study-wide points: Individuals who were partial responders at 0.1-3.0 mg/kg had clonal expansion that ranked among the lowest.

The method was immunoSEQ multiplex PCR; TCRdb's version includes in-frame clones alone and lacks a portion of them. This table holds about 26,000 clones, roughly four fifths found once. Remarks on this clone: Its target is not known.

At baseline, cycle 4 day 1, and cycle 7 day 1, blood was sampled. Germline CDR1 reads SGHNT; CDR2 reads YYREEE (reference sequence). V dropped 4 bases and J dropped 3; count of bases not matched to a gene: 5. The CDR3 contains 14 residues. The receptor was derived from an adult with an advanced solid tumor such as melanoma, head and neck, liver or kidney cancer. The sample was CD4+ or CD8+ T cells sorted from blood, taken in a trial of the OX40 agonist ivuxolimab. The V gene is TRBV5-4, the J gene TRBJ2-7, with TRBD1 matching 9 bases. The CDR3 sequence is CASSASTGGYEQYF. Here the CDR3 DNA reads TGTGCCAGCAGCGCCTCGACAGGGGGCTACGAGCAGTACTTC.